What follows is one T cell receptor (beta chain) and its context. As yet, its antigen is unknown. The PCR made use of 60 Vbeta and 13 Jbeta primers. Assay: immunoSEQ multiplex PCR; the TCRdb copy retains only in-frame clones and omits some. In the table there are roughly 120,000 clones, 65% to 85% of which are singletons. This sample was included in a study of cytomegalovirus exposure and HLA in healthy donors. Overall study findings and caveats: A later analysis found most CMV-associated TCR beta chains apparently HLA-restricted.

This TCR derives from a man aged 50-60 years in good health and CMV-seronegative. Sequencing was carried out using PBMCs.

This CDR3 reads CASSGRDSRPNTEAFF. CDR3 in DNA: TGTGCCAGCAGCGGACGGGACAGCCGTCCGAACACTGAAGCTTTCTTT. The chain joins TRBV9 to TRBJ1-1; TRBD1 aligns across 7 bases. V trimming: 3 bases; J trimming: 1 base; junction bases outside the gene matches: 9. This CDR3 has 16 amino acids. The germline gives CDR1 SGDLS, CDR2 YYNGEE. Using reference TRBV9 and TRBJ1-1 for the parts outside the CDR3, the full variable domain is DSGVTQTPKHLITATGQRVTLRCSPRSGDLSVYWYQQSLDQGLQFLIQYYNGEERAKGNILERFSAQQFPDLHSELNLSSLELGDSALYFCASSGRDSRPNTEAFFGQGTRLTVV.